This entry lists 32 T cell receptor beta chains sequenced from one sample in a study of siplizumab effects on memory and regulatory T cells. Clones were sequenced by immunoSEQ multiplex PCR, and TCRdb holds only the in-frame ones, with some missing. The data hold around 110,000 clones, with approximately 94% observed a single time. Specimen: non-Treg CD4+ T cells sorted from blood. The receptor set was obtained from a human donor in good health.

V usage is TRBV27 and J usage is TRBJ1-5; TRBD1 agrees at 9 bases. The CDR3 is 14 amino acids. V shed 7 bases, J shed 6 bases, and the junction held 7 bases outside the gene matches. Germline loops: CDR1 MNHEY, CDR2 SMNVEV (reference sequence). CDR3 in DNA: TGTGCCAGCAAGTTACAGGGGGCGGGTCAGCCCCAGCATTTT. Translating it yields CASKLQGAGQPQHF.

This chain links TRBV18 with TRBJ1-2; D is undetermined. Germline V gene sequence: CDR1 KGHSH, CDR2 LQKENI. Trimming cost V 2 bases and J 8 bases, with 12 bases left between them. The CDR3 totals 13 residues. The chain's CDR3 is CASSPTDGIGYTF. For the CDR3, the DNA is TGTGCCAGCTCACCAACAGACGGCATCGGCTACACCTTC.

The chain employs TRBV10-3 and TRBJ2-6, with 9 bases aligning to TRBD1. CDR3 size: 17 residues. Trimming took 7 bases from V and 3 from J; bases not matched to a gene: 10. Germline V gene sequence: CDR1 ENHRY, CDR2 SYGVKD. In nucleotides, the CDR3 is TGTGCCATCACCGGGGACAGGGAATTCCTTGGGGCCAACGTCCTGACTTTC. It codes for CAITGDREFLGANVLTF.

This chain uses TRBV19 with TRBJ1-2, with TRBD1 as a possible D gene (6 bases). This CDR3 is built from 11 residues. The germline V and J ends were trimmed by 6 bases and 10 bases, with 12 bases remaining between them. Germline V gives CDR1 LNHDA, CDR2 SQIVND (reference sequence). The CDR3 is CASRTTGSYTF. CDR3 coding DNA: TGTGCCAGTAGGACTACAGGGTCCTACACCTTC.

The chain recombines TRBV7-2 with TRBJ2-3, with TRBD2 matching over 15 bases. The CDR3 runs 17 residues. J lost 4 bases, V lost 5 bases, and 7 bases had no gene match. The germline V gene encodes CDR1 SGHTA and CDR2 FQGNSA. CDR3 residues: CASSPPGTSGGSDTQYF. For the CDR3, the DNA is TGTGCCAGCAGCCCTCCCGGGACTAGCGGGGGGTCAGATACGCAGTATTTT.

This chain uses TRBV19 with TRBJ1-2; D is uncertain. Deletions cut 0 bases from V and 12 bases from J, with 17 bases between. The CDR3 is 14 residues long. Germline V gene data show CDR1 as LNHDA and CDR2 as SQIVND (reference sequence). CDR3 loop: CASSIEKTLRVHTF. CDR3 coding DNA: TGTGCCAGTAGTATAGAAAAGACGCTCCGGGTGCACACCTTC.

The table lists this clone with a few counts. V and J are TRBV11-2 and TRBJ2-3; D is undetermined. Per germline, CDR1 SGHAT and CDR2 FQNNGV. V gave up 1 base and J gave up 1 base, with 9 bases separating them. This CDR3 has 15 amino acids. This chain's CDR3 is CASSLGGKGTDTQYF. The CDR3 DNA sequence: TGTGCCAGCAGCTTAGGGGGAAAGGGCACAGATACGCAGTATTTT.

This clone was seen a few times. This chain uses TRBV30 with TRBJ1-2; D ambiguous. From germline, CDR1 is GTSNPN and CDR2 SVGIG (reference sequence). Trimming removed 1 base at V and 4 bases at J, with 13 bases between. CDR3 size: 14 residues. The CDR3 region is CAWSEGRVVYGYTF. In DNA form, the CDR3 reads TGTGCCTGGAGTGAAGGCAGAGTGGTCTATGGCTACACCTTC.

CDR3 loop: CASSEAGRGVNEQFF. CDR3 in DNA: TGTGCCAGCAGTGAAGCGGGGCGGGGGGTCAATGAGCAGTTCTTC. This sequence joins TRBV6-1 and TRBJ2-1; TRBD2 aligns across 8 bases. Trimming at V came to 0 bases and at J to 6 bases, leaving 4 bases not matched to a gene. This CDR3 is built from 15 residues. Germline V gene data show CDR1 as MNHNS and CDR2 as SASEGT.

V usage is TRBV7-9 and J usage is TRBJ2-2; D ambiguous. Germline CDR1 is SEHNR and CDR2 is FQNEAQ (reference sequence). The CDR3 runs to 14 residues. V dropped 4 bases and J dropped 5 bases, with 11 bases sitting between them. The CDR3 coding sequence is TGTGCCAGCAGCTCCTTACTGGGTACCGGGGAGCTGTTTTTT. This translates into CASSSLLGTGELFF.

The chain links TRBV12-5 to TRBJ2-3; D gene ambiguous. V was trimmed by 9 bases and J by 11 bases, leaving 24 bases between them. Germline V gene lookup returns CDR1 LGHNT and CDR2 FRNRAP. The CDR3 runs 14 residues. The chain's CDR3 is CASATRKESWGQYF. CDR3 coding DNA: TGTGCTAGCGCAACCCGAAAAGAGAGCTGGGGGCAGTATTTT.

This chain connects TRBV4-1 to TRBJ1-2; 8 positions agree with TRBD1. The V segment lost 0 bases and the J segment 1 base; nucleotides outside the gene matches: 10. Germline V lookup: CDR1 MGHRA, CDR2 YSYEKL. This CDR3 is built from 18 residues. As DNA, the CDR3 is TGCGCCAGCAGCCAAGAAAGGACAGGGACCTCCTTTAACTATGGCTACACCTTC. Residues: CASSQERTGTSFNYGYTF.

The chain carries TRBV18 and TRBJ2-5, with 14 bases that match TRBD2. J gave up 3 bases and V 3 bases, and 3 bases lay outside the gene matches. CDR3 size: 16 residues. Germline CDR1 and CDR2: KGHSH and LQKENI. CDR3 bases: TGTGCCAGCTCACCCCAGACTAGCGGGGGGGAAGAGACCCAGTACTTC. It translates to CASSPQTSGGEETQYF.

The rearrangement links TRBV2 to TRBJ1-1, with D perhaps matching TRBD1 (5 bases). Germline V gene data show CDR1 as SNHLY and CDR2 as FYNNEI. This CDR3 region has 16 residues. V lost 1 base and J 5 bases, leaving 17 bases between the germline ends. CDR3 coding DNA: TGTGCCAGCAGTGAAGGTCTTATGGGGCTGGAGACTGAAGCTTTCTTT. Protein product: CASSEGLMGLETEAFF.

The chain carries TRBV25-1 and TRBJ2-3; 9 bases map to TRBD1. CDR1 MGHDK and CDR2 SYGVNS come from the germline V gene. The CDR3 runs 16 residues. The V gene end was trimmed by 3 bases and the J gene end by 0 bases; junction bases not matched to a gene: 4. The CDR3 loop reads CASSEGQGASTDTQYF. The CDR3 DNA sequence: TGTGCCAGCAGTGAGGGACAGGGAGCCAGCACAGATACGCAGTATTTT.

This clone appeared a single time. The V and J genes are TRBV29-1 and TRBJ2-5; D perhaps matches TRBD1 (5 bases). There are 12 residues in the CDR3. CDR1 is SQVTM and CDR2 is ANQGSEA in the germline V gene. The germline V and J ends were trimmed by 7 bases and 2 bases, with 11 bases remaining between them. This CDR3 is CSAGHQQETQYF. The DNA of the CDR3 is TGCAGCGCAGGACACCAGCAAGAGACCCAGTACTTC.

V usage is TRBV27 and J usage is TRBJ2-1; D is tentatively TRBD1 or TRBD2 (6 bases each). CDR1 is MNHEY, CDR2 SMNVEV, per germline (reference sequence). The CDR3 runs 18 residues. The germline V and J ends were trimmed by 2 bases and 0 bases, with 17 bases remaining between them. CDR3 in amino acids: CASSLKGGGPSSYNEQFF. CDR3 nucleotides: TGTGCCAGCAGTTTAAAGGGGGGAGGCCCAAGCTCCTACAATGAGCAGTTCTTC.

V is TRBV23-1 and J is TRBJ1-4; no reliable D call. TRBV23-1 is noted as an ORF with a role that remains uncertain. V was clipped by 4 bases and J by 4 bases, with 25 bases between them. This CDR3 has 19 residues. Written as DNA, the CDR3 is TGCGCCAGCAGTCGCACGAGGGTACGAGGCAACTACCGTAATGAAAAACTGTTTTTT. The encoded protein is CASSRTRVRGNYRNEKLFF.

This clone has just one count. The chain has TRBV5-4 and TRBJ2-2; D gene ambiguous. Germline lookup yields CDR1 SGHNT and CDR2 YYREEE (reference sequence). The CDR3 has 13 residues. V was clipped by 1 base and J by 2 bases, with 3 bases between them. CDR3 amino acids: CASSLTNTGELFF. The CDR3 DNA reads as TGTGCCAGCAGCTTGACAAACACCGGGGAGCTGTTTTTT.

The chain's CDR3 is CASSRSGGWGETQYF. The CDR3 DNA reads TGTGCCAGCAGCCGAAGCGGGGGCTGGGGGGAGACCCAGTACTTC. V is TRBV6-5 and J is TRBJ2-5; TRBD2 matches 8 bases. Germline V gives CDR1 MNHEY, CDR2 SVGAGI. V was clipped by 6 bases and J by 5 bases; unmatched bases: 11. This CDR3 is built from 15 residues.

This clone is a singleton in its sample. In DNA form, the CDR3 reads TGTGCCAGTAGTATAGCAACTAGCGGGAGGATCTACGAGCAGTACTTC. Residues: CASSIATSGRIYEQYF. The chain couples TRBV19 to TRBJ2-7; 12 nucleotides agree with TRBD2. Germline V gene lookup returns CDR1 LNHDA and CDR2 SQIVND (reference sequence). This CDR3 region has 16 residues. The J segment lost 3 bases and the V segment lost 1 base, leaving 4 bases of the junction unmatched. Based on the CDR3 plus reference TRBV19 and TRBJ2-7, the full variable domain is DGGITQSPKYLFRKEGQNVTLSCEQNLNHDAMYWYRQDPGQGLRLIYYSQIVNDFQKGDIAEGYSVSREKKESFPLTVTSAQKNPTAFYLCASSIATSGRIYEQYFGPGTRLTVT.

V is TRBV6-1 and J is TRBJ2-1; 10 bases are a match to TRBD1. Unmatched junction bases numbered 7, after V lost 5 bases and J lost 6 bases. CDR3 size: 15 residues. Germline-derived CDR1 and CDR2 are MNHNS and SASEGT. This chain's CDR3 is CASSPDRGQFNEQFF. The CDR3 DNA follows: TGTGCCAGCAGTCCCGACAGGGGGCAATTCAATGAGCAGTTCTTC.

The chain has TRBV4-2 and TRBJ2-7; no definite D call. V lost 1 base and J 2 bases, leaving 9 bases between the germline ends. Looked up from germline, CDR1 is LGHNA and CDR2 is YNFKEQ. This CDR3 contains 14 residues. CDR3 in DNA: TGTGCCAGCAGCCAAGTTAAACTAACCTACGAGCAGTACTTC. Translation gives CASSQVKLTYEQYF.

The chain links TRBV5-4 to TRBJ1-6, with unresolved D. Trimming shortened V by 9 bases and J by 5 bases, and 15 bases separated the two germline ends. Germline V gene sequence: CDR1 SGHNT, CDR2 YYREEE (reference sequence). CDR3 length: 14 amino acids. CDR3 amino acids: CATHTLRDNSPLHF. The CDR3 DNA follows: TGTGCCACGCACACCCTGCGGGATAATTCACCCCTCCACTTT. Complete variable domain (other parts from reference TRBV5-4 and TRBJ1-6): ETGVTQSPTHLIKTRGQQVTLRCSSQSGHNTVSWYQQALGQGPQFIFQYYREEENGRGNFPPRFSGLQFPNYSSELNVNALELDDSALYLCATHTLRDNSPLHFGNGTRLTVT.

The rearrangement uses TRBV15 and TRBJ2-5, with D possibly TRBD1 on 6 matching bases. The CDR3 covers 14 residues. The V gene's germline CDR1 is LNHNV and CDR2 YYDKDF (reference sequence). V lost 2 bases and J 3 bases, leaving 10 bases between the germline ends. The CDR3 loop is CATSRSWTEETQYF. The CDR3 DNA follows: TGTGCCACCAGCAGATCTTGGACAGAAGAGACCCAGTACTTC.

The rearrangement links TRBV5-4 to TRBJ2-2, with 13 bases matching TRBD2. Trimming cost V 3 bases and J 7 bases; bases outside gene matches: 3. This CDR3 is 15 amino acids long. The germline gives CDR1 SGHNT, CDR2 YYREEE (reference sequence). The CDR3, as DNA: TGTGCCAGCAGCTCGACTAGCGGGGGGTTCGGGGAGCTGTTTTTT. Translating gives CASSSTSGGFGELFF.

The V call is TRBV29-1, the J call TRBJ1-1, with D unclear. Trimming left V 2 bases short and J 1 base short, with 11 bases between. The CDR3 length is 14 residues. Germline CDR1 is SQVTM and CDR2 is ANQGSEA. In DNA, the CDR3 is TGCAGCGTTGAAACACGGGTAGGGAACACTGAAGCTTTCTTT. This encodes CSVETRVGNTEAFF.

The gene calls are TRBV6-6 and TRBJ1-2; D remains ambiguous. Trimming removed 11 bases from V and 5 bases from J, with 18 bases in between. CDR1 and CDR2 (germline): MNHNY, SVGAGI (reference sequence). The CDR3 sequence is 13 residues long. Here the CDR3 DNA reads TGTGCCGGAACGGCATCCCCCGGGTATGGCTACACCTTC. Translated, it gives CAGTASPGYGYTF.

This chain connects TRBV10-2 to TRBJ2-7, with TRBD2 matching over 9 bases. V shed 4 bases and J 3 bases; nucleotides not matched to a gene: 10. CDR1 is WSHSY and CDR2 is SAAADI in the germline V gene. CDR3 length equals 16 residues. Here the CDR3 reads CASSGGSGTSNYEQYF. In DNA form, the CDR3 reads TGCGCCAGCAGTGGAGGATCCGGGACTAGCAACTACGAGCAGTACTTC.

The chain is built from TRBV4-1 and TRBJ1-5; the match to TRBD1 covers 8 bases. The germline V gene encodes CDR1 MGHRA and CDR2 YSYEKL. The CDR3 is 14 amino acids. Losses at the gene ends were 4 bases for V and 6 bases for J; bases not matched to a gene: 5. The CDR3 here is CASSPDRGGQPQHF. DNA for the CDR3: TGCGCCAGCAGCCCTGACAGGGGAGGTCAGCCCCAGCATTTT.

This chain joins TRBV4-2 and TRBJ1-5, with a tentative D call TRBD1 (6 bases). Germline CDR1 LGHNA, CDR2 YNFKEQ. Trimming took off 1 base at V and 4 bases at J, with 14 bases between the two ends. The CDR3 runs to 16 residues. The CDR3 is CASSQGSGGPNQPQHF. In DNA form, the CDR3 reads TGTGCCAGCAGCCAAGGGTCGGGGGGCCCGAATCAGCCCCAGCATTTT.

CDR3 loop: CASSPRTGVWVAFF. DNA of the CDR3: TGTGCCAGCAGCCCACGTACAGGGGTTTGGGTGGCTTTCTTT. The chain recombines TRBV6-1 with TRBJ1-1; TRBD1 matches at 7 bases. The J segment lost 11 bases and the V segment lost 6 bases, leaving 15 bases of the junction unmatched. The CDR3 length is 14 residues. Germline V gives CDR1 MNHNS, CDR2 SASEGT.